Here is one TCR beta chain with its context. What this receptor recognizes is not known. No quality values exist for individual bases; no much larger clone is one base distant. The treatment or condition label on this specimen signifies: approximately 9-day PBMC culture with coronavirus spike peptide pools or control peptides (ViraFEST assay). The study used the ViraFEST assay, which expanded antigen-specific T cells with peptide pools and then identified expanded clonotypes by TCR sequencing. Positive SARS-CoV-2 PCR tests in the convalescent patients dated from March to December 2020, before Alpha, Beta and Delta variants emerged in the United States. PBMCs were cultured at two million per well in IMDM supplemented with approximately 5% human AB serum and 8.5 to 10 IU/ml IL-2, with around 10 ug/ml peptide pools added. Half of the culture medium was replaced with fresh IL-2-containing medium on days 3 and 7. After about nine days of culture, CD4+ T cells were isolated by negative selection with the EasySep CD4+ T cell isolation kit. PBMCs were separated from whole blood using Ficoll-Paque Plus gradient centrifugation and then either used fresh or cryopreserved at -140C. Each culture condition was generally run in triplicate wells.

This specimen comes from a study of vaccination and CD4 T cells after COVID-19 (dated by TCRdb to 2021 to 2024). For context, the study as a whole: Convalescent patients had a positive SARS-CoV-2 result on nasal swab PCR, and of these patients, several had mild disease and one had severe disease. The convalescent cohort included six males and four females, with two Hispanic individuals, seven Caucasians, two Asians and one multiracial person. Each participant got two doses of either the Pfizer-BioNTech BNT162b2 vaccine (n=8) or the Moderna mRNA-1273 vaccine (n=2). Post-COVID blood samples were collected from convalescent patients a median of approximately 100 days after diagnosis, with a range of roughly 30 to 161 days. Post-vaccine blood samples were obtained a median of roughly 75 days after the second vaccine dose, with a range of roughly 13 to 250 days. Overlapping spike peptide pools from SARS-CoV-2 and from the common cold coronaviruses HCoV-NL63, HCoV-OC43 and HCoV-229E were used as culture stimuli. Control cultures used a CEFX viral epitope pool as positive control, an HIV-1 Nef peptide pool as negative control, or no peptide. In fewer than 12 COVID-19 convalescent patients and several infection-naive healthy vaccine recipients, researchers compared the spike-specific CD4+ TCR repertoire from before mRNA vaccination with the repertoire from after. Study-level results and caveats: The median count of SARS-CoV-2-reactive clonotypes went up from approximately 22 after infection to 38 after vaccination, although the change was not significant. In convalescent patients, a median 86.3% of post-vaccine SARS-CoV-2-reactive clones were detected only after vaccination, suggesting vaccine-specific priming. The number of convalescent patients in the study was relatively small, and the study did not examine early timepoints following natural infection. Nearly all vaccine-specific clones in convalescent patients (304 of 307) were mono-reactive for SARS-CoV-2 spike rather than cross-reactive with common cold coronaviruses.

The CDR3 runs 14 amino acids, cysteine and phenylalanine included. Here the CDR3 DNA is all that survives: 42 bases in frame from base 1. For CDR1 and CDR2, the germline V gene lists SQVTM and ANQGSEA. A distance of 14 bases separates the germline ends of V and J, which lose 0 bases and 6 bases respectively. The receptor library was made with PCR. DNA from cultured CD4+ T cells underwent TCR sequencing with the Oncomine TCR Beta short-read assay at the Johns Hopkins FTIC core. The QIAamp micro DNA kit was used to extract genomic DNA from the cultured CD4+ T cells. Oncomine TCR Beta libraries from cultured CD4+ T cells were pooled with unique dual indexes and sequenced on an Illumina iSeq 100. In the original analysis: Non-productive sequences were removed, and CDR3s that did not start with C, did not end with F or W, or were shorter than 7 amino acids were discarded. Antigen-specific clonotypes were identified with the MANAFEST web application by comparing peptide-stimulated wells with reference and other culture wells. An FDR below 0.05, an odds ratio above 5, and a productive frequency above 0.1% in at least two of three replicate wells were required for clones to be considered positive. Clonotypes that were significantly expanded in both SARS-CoV-2 spike wells and at least one common cold coronavirus spike condition were defined as cross-reactive. Similarity between CDR3 sequences was evaluated in R version 3.6.1 using Levenshtein distances (stringdist) and unrooted phylogenetic trees (ape). TCRdb trimmed the raw reads at Q25, called clones with MiXCR and kept productive beta chains. Rows with one shared CDR3 protein collapse into an entry with the most common genes and DNA. The V and J calls reflect TCRdb's pipeline rather than the authors' work. In this sample the table shows under 20,000 distinct CDR3 sequences, about half of which occur a single time. Clones ranked in the top ten supply approximately 2.9% of the sample.

The chain is made from TRBV29-1 and TRBJ1-1, with the identity of the D gene unclear. The TCR originated in a human donor who had recovered from COVID-19. The sample was CD4+ T cells from blood, cultured in vitro, taken after SARS-CoV-2 vaccination. The nucleotides read TGCAGCGTTGAAGATCAGAGGCGACAACCTGAAGCTTTCTTT. Its protein is CSVEDQRRQPEAFF.